These 18 T cell receptor beta chains came from one sample sequenced in a study of CD8 T cells in ankylosing spondylitis. In TCRdb, the 5' RACE reads were re-called with MiXCR into one record per CDR3 protein. The sample holds some 130,000 distinct CDR3 sequences, 7% to 10% seen once. Sample: synovial fluid, either unsorted or a sorted T cell fraction (not recorded which). The receptor set was obtained from a male donor with ankylosing spondylitis.

The V and J genes are TRBV4-3 and TRBJ2-6; 7 bases agree with TRBD1. Germline assignment: CDR1 LGHNA and CDR2 YSLEER. CDR3 length: 17 amino acids. V shed 1 base, J shed 0 bases, and the junction held 3 bases outside the gene matches. CDR3 in amino acids: CASSQVRGLSGANVLTF. The DNA for the CDR3 is TGCGCCAGCAGCCAAGTAAGGGGGCTCTCTGGGGCCAACGTCCTGACTTTC.

In its sample, this clonotype was seen once. The chain employs TRBV9 and TRBJ2-1; D gene unclear. Germline V gene data show CDR1 as SGDLS and CDR2 as YYNGEE. This CDR3 spans 15 amino acids. V lost 1 base and J lost 12, with 20 bases in between. CDR3 residues: CASSVIGTALPGQFF. The CDR3, as DNA: TGTGCCAGCAGCGTAATAGGAACAGCCCTTCCCGGGCAGTTCTTC.

The rearrangement uses TRBV4-2 and TRBJ2-1; 12 bases are a match to TRBD2. Germline CDR1 and CDR2: LGHNA and YNFKEQ. CDR3 size: 17 residues. The junction had 9 bases not matched to a gene; V was cut back by 1 base and J by 8 bases. CDR3 region: CASSQGRLAGEIDEQFF. The CDR3 coding sequence is TGTGCCAGCAGCCAAGGGAGACTAGCGGGAGAGATAGATGAGCAGTTCTTC.

The table lists this clonotype with many counts. The rearrangement links TRBV20-1 to TRBJ2-7, with D possibly matching TRBD2 (5 bases). The germline V and J ends were trimmed by 1 base and 7 bases, with 11 bases remaining between them. Germline V gives CDR1 DFQATT, CDR2 SNEGSKA (reference sequence). This CDR3 has 12 residues. In nucleotides, the CDR3 is TGCAGTGCTAGAGGGCTAGCTTCGGAGCAGTACTTC. Amino acid sequence: CSARGLASEQYF.

At least ten counts were recorded for this clonotype. A read error may produce the germline difference seen at one junction end. This chain connects TRBV5-1 to TRBJ1-1; 8 bases map to TRBD1. The CDR3 contains 13 residues. CDR1 is SGHRS, CDR2 YFSETQ, per germline. This CDR3 is CASSFTGGTEAFF. The CDR3 DNA follows: TGTGCCAGCAGTTTTACAGGGGGCACTGAAGCTTTCTTT. Full variable domain (outside the CDR3, taken from reference TRBV5-1 and TRBJ1-1): KAGVTQTPRYLIKTRGQQVTLSCSPISGHRSVSWYQQTPGQGLQFLFEYFSETQRNKGNFPGRFSGRQFSNSRSEMNVSTLELGDSALYLCASSFTGGTEAFFGQGTRLTVV.

This clonotype has a count of ten or more. V gene TRBV6-5 combines with J gene TRBJ1-1; D is unclear. Trimming shortened V by 3 bases and J by 1 base, and 6 bases separated the two germline ends. CDR1 is MNHEY and CDR2 is SVGAGI in the germline V gene. CDR3 length: 13 residues. In nucleotides, the CDR3 is TGTGCCAGCAGTTATTGGGAGAACACTGAAGCTTTCTTT. Translated, it gives CASSYWENTEAFF.

This sequence joins TRBV6-2 or TRBV6-3 and TRBJ2-7, with 8 bases identical to TRBD2. V trimming: 5 bases; J trimming: 0 bases; junction bases outside the gene matches: 6. Germline V lookup: CDR1 MNHEY, CDR2 SVGEGT. The CDR3 length is 15 residues. CDR3 coding DNA: TGTGCCAGCAGTAGCCGGACTAGCTACTCCTACGAGCAGTACTTC. Translating it yields CASSSRTSYSYEQYF.

This clonotype was counted many times. The chain recombines TRBV15 with TRBJ1-1; the D is unclear. Germline V gives CDR1 LNHNV, CDR2 YYDKDF (reference sequence). V was cut by 1 base and J by 0 bases, with 9 bases left in between. This CDR3 is built from 15 residues. This CDR3 reads CATSRVGTMNTEAFF. CDR3 nucleotide sequence: TGTGCCACCAGCAGAGTTGGAACGATGAACACTGAAGCTTTCTTT.

This clonotype was counted between two and nine times. The rearrangement links TRBV20-1 to TRBJ1-2, with D perhaps matching TRBD1 (5 bases). In germline, CDR1 is DFQATT, CDR2 SNEGSKA (reference sequence). The V end was cut by 3 bases, the J end by 4 bases, with 18 bases between. This CDR3 has 15 residues. The CDR3 DNA is TGCAGTGCTAGGGCCCCCGGGGGTCAAGTCTATGGCTACACCTTC. This codes for CSARAPGGQVYGYTF.

The J gene is TRBJ1-4, the V gene TRBV20-1; 7 nucleotides agree with TRBD1. The CDR3 has 15 amino acids. J gave up 6 bases and V 3 bases, and 10 bases lay outside the gene matches. Germline V gene data show CDR1 as DFQATT and CDR2 as SNEGSKA (reference sequence). Here the CDR3 DNA reads TGCAGTGCTAGTATAACCGGTCAGGGGGATGAAAAACTGTTTTTT. Residues: CSASITGQGDEKLFF.

Comments on this clonotype: Possible read error: a much larger clone is one base away. The rearrangement uses TRBV4-2 and TRBJ2-3; 8 bases agree with TRBD2. V trimming: 4 bases; J trimming: 3 bases; junction bases outside the gene matches: 3. Germline CDR1 reads LGHNA; CDR2 reads YNFKEQ. The CDR3 is made up of 14 amino acids. Here the CDR3 DNA reads TGTGCCAGCAGCCCAGCGGGAGAAACAGATACGCAGTATTTT. Its protein is CASSPAGETDTQYF.

This clonotype was recorded many times. The rearrangement uses TRBV15 and TRBJ2-1; D is uncertain. V was shortened by 8 bases and J by 4 bases, with 15 bases between the two germline ends. CDR1 is LNHNV, CDR2 YYDKDF, per germline (reference sequence). This CDR3 contains 14 residues. CDR3 in DNA: TGTGCCACCGCAGGTACAGTCGGTTACAATGAGCAGTTCTTC. Protein product: CATAGTVGYNEQFF.

This clonotype occurred many times. This chain joins TRBV20-1 and TRBJ1-1; possibly TRBD1 for D (5 bases). Trimming removed 4 bases at V and 5 bases at J, with 11 bases between. Germline V CDR1 and CDR2: DFQATT, SNEGSKA (reference sequence). The CDR3 totals 12 residues. The CDR3 reads CSAKTGGTEAFF. In nucleotides, the CDR3 is TGCAGTGCTAAGACGGGGGGTACTGAAGCTTTCTTT.

This clonotype was counted many times. The chain links TRBV20-1 to TRBJ1-2; D is unresolved. Germline CDR1 and CDR2: DFQATT and SNEGSKA (reference sequence). There are 12 residues in the CDR3. V shed 4 bases and J shed 4 bases, with 10 bases lying between them. The CDR3: CSATVGVYGYTF. The CDR3 DNA is TGCAGTGCTACCGTCGGGGTCTATGGCTACACCTTC.

The V and J genes are TRBV4-3 and TRBJ1-2; D is undetermined. From germline, CDR1 is LGHNA and CDR2 YSLEER. CDR3 length: 15 amino acids. Trimming took 0 bases from V and 0 from J, leaving 8 bases between them. The CDR3 spells CASSQDHAANYGYTF. Written as DNA, the CDR3 is TGCGCCAGCAGCCAAGATCACGCAGCTAACTATGGCTACACCTTC.

Many counts were recorded for this clonotype. The rearrangement joins TRBV5-5 to TRBJ2-3; no reliable D call. The CDR3 is 14 residues long. Germline CDR1 SGHKS, CDR2 YYEKEE (reference sequence). Trimming stripped 4 bases from V and 2 bases from J, with 11 bases between. The CDR3 loop is CASSPGPFTDTQYF. CDR3 nucleotides: TGTGCCAGCAGCCCTGGACCCTTCACAGATACGCAGTATTTT.

This clonotype has just a few counts. V and J are TRBV6-2 or TRBV6-3 and TRBJ2-7; D is unclear. There are 15 residues in the CDR3. Germline CDR1 MNHEY, CDR2 SVGEGT. Trimming removed 1 base at V and 0 bases at J, with 10 bases between. The CDR3 coding sequence is TGTGCCAGCAGTTACTTGGGCGGCAGCTCCTACGAGCAGTACTTC. Protein product: CASSYLGGSSYEQYF.

This clonotype appeared many times. For the CDR3, the DNA is TGCGCCAGCAGCCAACCAGGGAAAGAGGCCTACGAGCAGTACTTC. It codes for CASSQPGKEAYEQYF. The chain has TRBV4-1 and TRBJ2-7; a possible D gene is TRBD1 (5 bases). Germline V gene data show CDR1 as MGHRA and CDR2 as YSYEKL. The V end lost 2 bases, the J end lost 2 bases, and 13 bases lay between the germline ends. There are 15 residues in the CDR3.